Each of the 20 T cell receptor beta chains below was sequenced from the same sample in a study of Ad26.COV2.S vaccination and SARS-CoV-2 variants. Profiled with immunoSEQ multiplex PCR; TCRdb holds only in-frame clones, not every one. The sample records hundreds of thousands of clones, 80% to 95% being singletons. Regarding treatment: some 19 received Ad26.COV2.S at low or high dose, single or two shots; about 5 received placebo; per-sample allocation not given. Vaccine and placebo recipients were sampled on day 63 after the first injection. Specimen: peripheral blood, collected in a trial of Ad26.COV2.S vaccine versus placebo. Receptor source: a person between 18 and 65 years old who received the Ad26.COV2.S COVID-19 vaccine or a placebo.

J is TRBJ2-2 and V is TRBV30; possibly TRBD2 for D (5 bases). The V end was cut by 4 bases, the J end by 4 bases, with 10 bases between. The CDR3 length is 13 residues. Germline CDR1 and CDR2: GTSNPN and SVGIG (reference sequence). CDR3 nucleotides: TGTGCCTGGATCTTTGCGGGCACCGGGGAGCTGTTTTTT. Translation: CAWIFAGTGELFF.

The rearrangement links TRBV29-1 to TRBJ2-1; 9 bases are a match to TRBD2. This CDR3 comprises 14 residues. The junction had 11 bases not matched to a gene; V was cut back by 5 bases and J by 9 bases. In germline, CDR1 is SQVTM, CDR2 ANQGSEA. Here the CDR3 reads CSVLRAGGIAEQFF. CDR3 DNA: TGCAGCGTTCTTCGTGCGGGGGGGATCGCTGAGCAGTTCTTC.

The genes are TRBV18 and TRBJ1-1; TRBD1 agrees at 11 bases. Trimming removed 4 bases from V and 5 bases from J; junction bases left unmatched: 12. Germline V gene data show CDR1 as KGHSH and CDR2 as LQKENI. The CDR3 has 17 amino acids. The CDR3: CASSQGGQGAPRTEAFF. The CDR3 DNA sequence: TGTGCCAGCTCACAAGGCGGACAGGGGGCGCCGAGGACTGAAGCTTTCTTT. The full variable domain, in which reference TRBV18 and TRBJ1-1 provide the parts outside the CDR3, is NAGVMQNPRHLVRRRGQEARLRCSPMKGHSHVYWYRQLPEEGLKFMVYLQKENIIDESGMPKERFSAEFPKEGPSILRIQQVVRGDSAAYFCASSQGGQGAPRTEAFFGQGTRLTVV.

V gene TRBV2 combines with J gene TRBJ1-5; D gene unclear. This CDR3 comprises 12 residues. V dropped 8 bases and J dropped 3 bases, with 8 bases sitting between them. Per germline, CDR1 SNHLY and CDR2 FYNNEI. In nucleotides, the CDR3 is TGTGCCAGCCGCAGATACAATCAGCCCCAGCATTTT. Protein product: CASRRYNQPQHF.

The gene calls are TRBV7-2 and TRBJ1-4, with D perhaps matching TRBD1 (5 bases). Germline V gene sequence: CDR1 SGHTA, CDR2 FQGNSA. Trimming cost V 1 base and J 8 bases, with 11 bases left between them. This CDR3 has 14 amino acids. In DNA form, the CDR3 reads TGTGCCAGCAGCTTAGGGGGCCCTGGGGAAAAACTGTTTTTT. It yields the protein CASSLGGPGEKLFF.

V usage is TRBV18 and J usage is TRBJ2-4; possible D gene TRBD2, 5 bases. The germline V gene has CDR1 KGHSH and CDR2 LQKENI. The CDR3 contains 13 residues. V lost 8 bases, J lost 5 bases, and 13 bases lay in between. The CDR3 DNA sequence: TGTGCCAGCGCCCTAGGAGGCCAAAACATTCAGTACTTC. It yields the protein CASALGGQNIQYF.

V is TRBV5-1 and J is TRBJ2-2, with TRBD2 matching 7 bases. With 2 bases clipped from V and 4 bases from J, the junction kept 11 bases outside the gene matches. This CDR3 is built from 17 residues. Germline V gene lookup returns CDR1 SGHRS and CDR2 YFSETQ. The CDR3 nucleotides read TGCGCCAGCAGCTTATTCCCGGGGGGACGCGGCACCGGGGAGCTGTTTTTT. Amino acids: CASSLFPGGRGTGELFF.

This clone turned up a few times. The rearrangement uses TRBV10-1 and TRBJ1-2; D is undetermined. The V end was cut by 0 bases, the J end by 3 bases, with 14 bases between. The CDR3 is 16 residues long. The germline V gene has CDR1 WNHNN and CDR2 SYGVQD (reference sequence). The CDR3, as DNA: TGCGCCAGCAGTGAGTCGAGAGCCGTCCGGTACTATGGCTACACCTTC. Translating gives CASSESRAVRYYGYTF.

The chain links TRBV7-9 to TRBJ1-1; TRBD1 might be the D (6 bases). Trimming pared 5 bases from V and 8 bases from J, leaving 15 bases between. Germline V CDR1 and CDR2: SEHNR, FQNEAQ (reference sequence). This CDR3 has 13 amino acids. CDR3 coding DNA: TGTGCCAGCAGCCTGACAGGCCCTACGGAAGCTTTCTTT. Protein sequence: CASSLTGPTEAFF.

The chain carries TRBV20-1 and TRBJ1-1; D uncertain. Germline CDR1 and CDR2: DFQATT and SNEGSKA (reference sequence). Trimming left V 6 bases short and J 8 bases short, with 4 bases between. This CDR3 spans 8 amino acids. The CDR3 nucleotides are TGCAGTGCCGCAGAAGCTTTCTTT. Translation: CSAAEAFF.

The genes are TRBV20-1 and TRBJ1-2; D gene unclear. Deletions cut 3 bases from V and 6 bases from J, with 5 bases between. Germline V gene data show CDR1 as DFQATT and CDR2 as SNEGSKA (reference sequence). The CDR3 totals 10 residues. The CDR3 reads CSARSDGYTF. CDR3 DNA: TGCAGTGCTAGGAGCGATGGCTACACCTTC.

This clone was seen once. The chain joins TRBV7-9 to TRBJ1-1; no firm D call. Trimming left V 5 bases short and J 4 bases short, with 8 bases between. From germline, CDR1 is SEHNR and CDR2 FQNEAQ (reference sequence). The CDR3 runs to 12 residues. In DNA form, the CDR3 reads TGTGCCAGCAGCCCCTGGAGCACTGAAGCTTTCTTT. Translation gives CASSPWSTEAFF.

The chain recombines TRBV4-1 with TRBJ1-5; TRBD1 is a possible D gene (5 bases). This CDR3 comprises 14 residues. Trimming took off 3 bases at V and 7 bases at J, with 13 bases between the two ends. The germline V gene has CDR1 MGHRA and CDR2 YSYEKL. CDR3 DNA sequence: TGCGCCAGCAGCCACCCCGAGTGGGACCAGCCCCAGCATTTT. Translating gives CASSHPEWDQPQHF.

The chain carries TRBV2 and TRBJ1-3; tentative D call: TRBD1 (6 bases). The germline CDR1 and CDR2 sequences are SNHLY and FYNNEI. V lost 6 bases and J lost 3, with 6 bases in between. The CDR3 has 12 residues. The CDR3 DNA reads TGTGCCAGCAGAGGGGGTGGAAACACCATATATTTT. Its protein product is CASRGGGNTIYF.

This clone has a single count. V is TRBV19 and J is TRBJ2-7; 8 nucleotides agree with TRBD1. Germline-derived CDR1 and CDR2 are LNHDA and SQIVND (reference sequence). This CDR3 comprises 18 residues. V trimming: 5 bases; J trimming: 1 base; junction bases outside the gene matches: 16. DNA of the CDR3: TGTGCCAGTAGTTCACAGGGGACAGGCAATAACCCTTCCTACGAGCAGTACTTC. Translation: CASSSQGTGNNPSYEQYF.

The chain uses TRBV5-6 and TRBJ2-7; 7 nucleotides line up with TRBD1. The V gene's germline CDR1 is SGHDT and CDR2 YYEEEE. Trimming removed 4 bases from V and 0 bases from J; junction bases left unmatched: 7. The length of the CDR3 is 15 residues. The CDR3, as DNA: TGTGCCAGCAGCACGATGACAGGGCGCTCCTACGAGCAGTACTTC. It is translated as CASSTMTGRSYEQYF.

The rearrangement joins TRBV11-3 to TRBJ2-3; 8 bases line up with TRBD1. The CDR3 is 15 residues long. Per germline, CDR1 SGHNT and CDR2 YENEEA. Unmatched junction bases numbered 3, after V lost 3 bases and J lost 1 base. DNA for the CDR3: TGTGCCAGCAGCTTGGGACAGGAGCGCACAGATACGCAGTATTTT. The encoded protein is CASSLGQERTDTQYF.

V gene TRBV7-2 combines with J gene TRBJ2-7, with 11 bases lining up with TRBD2. After removal of 2 bases from V and 3 bases from J, the junction contained 9 bases not matched to a gene. The CDR3 consists of 17 residues. Germline CDR1 and CDR2: SGHTA and FQGNSA. The CDR3 loop reads CASSLWASGGSIYEQYF. CDR3 DNA: TGTGCCAGCAGCTTATGGGCTAGCGGGGGGTCCATCTACGAGCAGTACTTC.

The chain links TRBV5-1 to TRBJ2-3; D is unclear. Trimming removed 4 bases from V and 0 bases from J, with 15 bases in between. This CDR3 comprises 16 residues. Germline V gene data show CDR1 as SGHRS and CDR2 as YFSETQ. CDR3 amino acids: CASSARLTWSTDTQYF. As DNA, the CDR3 is TGCGCCAGCAGCGCCCGACTTACCTGGAGCACAGATACGCAGTATTTT.

The chain has TRBV27 and TRBJ1-6; TRBD1 matches 9 bases. J gave up 13 bases and V 5 bases, and 6 bases lay outside the gene matches. Germline V lookup: CDR1 MNHEY, CDR2 SMNVEV (reference sequence). There are 13 residues in the CDR3. The CDR3: CASSGDRDLPLHF. The DNA for the CDR3 is TGTGCCAGCAGTGGGGACAGGGACCTCCCCCTCCACTTT.